Listed here are 31 T cell receptor beta chains from one sample, sequenced in a study of T-cell memory formation after mild COVID-19. MiXCR, run by TCRdb on the 5' RACE reads, gives a single entry per CDR3 protein. The table shows around 420,000 distinct CDR3 sequences, with 20% to 25% occurring only once. The sample was PBMCs or a T cell subset sorted from them (not recorded which). The receptors here all came from an adult woman who had mild COVID-19 (a few samples of this study predate the infection). Cell type and time point are not known.

The chain carries TRBV30 and TRBJ1-5; D not resolved. Germline V gene sequence: CDR1 GTSNPN, CDR2 SVGIG (reference sequence). The CDR3 contains 12 residues. The CDR3 reads CAEGSGNQPQHF. The CDR3 region has the DNA TGTGCTGAGGGAAGTGGCAATCAGCCCCAGCATTTT.

This clonotype came up a few times. V usage is TRBV6-5 and J usage is TRBJ2-7; either TRBD1 or TRBD2 may supply D (6 bases each). Trimming stripped 2 bases from V and 5 bases from J, with 16 bases between. The CDR3 length is 15 residues. Germline lookup yields CDR1 MNHEY and CDR2 SVGAGI. The CDR3 nucleotides are TGTGCCAGCAGTTACCTCCGGGGGCCCTGGGACGAGCAGTACTTC. It is translated as CASSYLRGPWDEQYF.

The chain recombines TRBV10-3 with TRBJ2-1, with 9 bases aligning to TRBD2. CDR3 length: 16 amino acids. The V gene end was trimmed by 4 bases and the J gene end by 5 bases; junction bases not matched to a gene: 9. From germline, CDR1 is ENHRY and CDR2 SYGVKD. The CDR3 nucleotides read TGTGCCATCAGTGGACCGGGACTAGCATGGGACAATGAGCAGTTCTTC. Protein sequence: CAISGPGLAWDNEQFF.

This clonotype came up a few times. V gene TRBV6-5 combines with J gene TRBJ1-2, with a tentative D call TRBD1 (5 bases). The V and J ends lost 0 bases and 2 bases respectively, with 7 bases between them. The V gene's germline CDR1 is MNHEY and CDR2 SVGAGI. CDR3 length: 14 amino acids. CDR3 DNA: TGTGCCAGCAGTTACTCGTCAGGGAACTATGGCTACACCTTC. Translating gives CASSYSSGNYGYTF.

This clonotype came up a few times. The DNA for the CDR3 is TGCAGTACCGACAGGGTGTCCACCCTCAATGAGCAGTTCTTC. Translation: CSTDRVSTLNEQFF. V usage is TRBV20-1 and J usage is TRBJ2-1; TRBD1 aligns across 7 bases. Per germline, CDR1 DFQATT and CDR2 SNEGSKA (reference sequence). J gave up 6 bases and V 8 bases, and 13 bases lay outside the gene matches. CDR3 length: 14 amino acids.

This clonotype was seen a handful of times. This sequence joins TRBV12-3 or TRBV12-4 and TRBJ2-1; D perhaps matches TRBD2 (5 bases). CDR3 size: 13 residues. Trimming removed 5 bases at V and 7 bases at J, with 12 bases between. CDR3 sequence reads: CASSPRGINEQFF. The CDR3 coding sequence is TGTGCCAGCAGTCCCAGAGGGATAAATGAGCAGTTCTTC.

This clonotype was seen a handful of times. The CDR3 DNA reads as TGTGCCAGCAGACCTGCTGGGAGGGGGAGGACTGAAGCTTTCTTT. Amino acids: CASRPAGRGRTEAFF. The chain has TRBV6-2 or TRBV6-3 and TRBJ1-1; D may be TRBD1 (6 bases). This CDR3 contains 15 residues. CDR1 and CDR2 from the germline V gene are MNHEY and SVGEGT. Trimming removed 6 bases from V and 5 bases from J, with 19 bases in between.

This clonotype was found a few times. The rearrangement joins TRBV6-2 or TRBV6-3 to TRBJ2-1; 10 bases match TRBD1. Trimming took 6 bases from V and 1 from J; bases not matched to a gene: 9. There are 17 residues in the CDR3. The V gene's germline CDR1 is MNHEY and CDR2 SVGEGT. For the CDR3, the DNA is TGTGCCAGCAGAGAGAGACAGGGGGCAGTTTCCTACAATGAGCAGTTCTTC. Translating it yields CASRERQGAVSYNEQFF.

The gene calls are TRBV7-8 and TRBJ1-1; TRBD1 matches 9 bases. Trimming took 3 bases from V and 5 from J; bases not matched to a gene: 13. The germline gives CDR1 SGHVS, CDR2 FQNEAQ. This CDR3 has 17 residues. CDR3 residues: CASSFRKADRGGTEAFF. CDR3 sequence (DNA): TGTGCCAGCAGCTTCCGAAAGGCGGACAGGGGAGGGACTGAAGCTTTCTTT.

There are many counts of this clonotype. This chain uses TRBV7-3 with TRBJ2-1, with D perhaps matching TRBD1 or TRBD2 (5 bases each). Trimming took 2 bases from V and 5 from J, leaving 22 bases between them. This CDR3 region has 18 residues. Germline loops: CDR1 SGHTA, CDR2 FQGTGA. The CDR3, as DNA: TGTGCCAGCAGCTTATACCCTGACGTGGGGGAGTGGGACAATGAGCAGTTCTTC. Its protein is CASSLYPDVGEWDNEQFF.

CDR3 sequence (DNA): TGTGCCAGCTCACCAGGGACAGTCGTGTCGCGGGGCTACACCTTC. Residues: CASSPGTVVSRGYTF. The V and J genes are TRBV18 and TRBJ1-2; 7 bases map to TRBD1. The germline CDR1 and CDR2 sequences are KGHSH and LQKENI. Unmatched junction bases numbered 11, after V lost 2 bases and J lost 8 bases. The CDR3 is 15 amino acids. The entire variable domain, with the rest obtained from reference TRBV18 and TRBJ1-2, is as follows: NAGVMQNPRHLVRRRGQEARLRCSPMKGHSHVYWYRQLPEEGLKFMVYLQKENIIDESGMPKERFSAEFPKEGPSILRIQQVVRGDSAAYFCASSPGTVVSRGYTFGSGTRLTVV.

The chain has TRBV7-6 and TRBJ2-7, with no clear D. Germline values: CDR1 SGHVS, CDR2 FNYEAQ. The CDR3 is made up of 11 amino acids. Trimming cost V 4 bases and J 8 bases, with 9 bases left between them. The CDR3 nucleotides read TGTGCCAGCAGCTATGGCTTGAAGCAGTACTTC. Protein sequence: CASSYGLKQYF.

This clonotype has a handful of counts. V gene TRBV7-3 combines with J gene TRBJ2-5; 12 nucleotides align to TRBD2. This CDR3 is built from 16 residues. Unmatched junction bases numbered 7, after V lost 3 bases and J lost 5 bases. Germline assignment: CDR1 SGHTA and CDR2 FQGTGA. CDR3 sequence reads: CASSLASGGAWETQYF. CDR3 in DNA: TGTGCCAGCAGCTTGGCTAGCGGGGGGGCCTGGGAGACCCAGTACTTC.

The chain couples TRBV24-1 to TRBJ2-3, with D possibly matching TRBD2 (5 bases). V was cut by 5 bases and J by 10 bases, with 21 bases left in between. Per the germline V gene, CDR1 is KGHDR and CDR2 is SFDVKD. The CDR3 sequence is 15 residues long. CDR3 bases: TGTGCCACCAGTGCGGCTAATCGAGGGCTAGCTCCGCAGTATTTT. It is translated as CATSAANRGLAPQYF.

This clonotype was recorded a few times. The chain links TRBV5-1 to TRBJ2-2, with TRBD1 matching 7 bases. Germline V gene sequence: CDR1 SGHRS, CDR2 YFSETQ. This CDR3 comprises 15 residues. J lost 5 bases, V lost 2 bases, and 6 bases had no gene match. The DNA of the CDR3 is TGCGCCAGCAGCTTTACAGGGGTTGAGACCGGGGAGCTGTTTTTT. Translation: CASSFTGVETGELFF.

This clonotype was detected a few times. This chain joins TRBV11-3 and TRBJ2-1, with 7 bases aligning to TRBD2. Germline V CDR1 and CDR2: SGHNT, YENEEA. The length of the CDR3 is 11 residues. The trim removed 1 base at V and 12 bases at J, leaving 0 bases unmatched. The CDR3 region has the DNA TGTGCCAGCAGCTTAGCGGGAGGGCAGTTCTTC. Protein: CASSLAGGQFF.

This clonotype showed up many times. This chain links TRBV5-4 with TRBJ2-1; a weak D match, TRBD2 (5 bases). The V end lost 2 bases, the J end lost 10 bases, and 10 bases lay between the germline ends. CDR3 length: 12 amino acids. CDR1 SGHNT and CDR2 YYREEE come from the germline V gene (reference sequence). The CDR3, as DNA: TGTGCCAGCAGCTTAGGGAGCACCGAGCAGTTCTTC. Encoded protein: CASSLGSTEQFF.

CDR3 DNA: TGTGCCAGCAGTTTTGCTAGCGGGAGGGTAAGTGAGCAGTTCTTC. It translates to CASSFASGRVSEQFF. The V call is TRBV12-3 or TRBV12-4, the J call TRBJ2-1; 12 bases fit TRBD2. The ends lost 3 bases at V and 9 bases at J; junction bases unmatched: 6. The CDR3 totals 15 residues.

This sequence joins TRBV14 and TRBJ1-6; D is possibly TRBD1 (6 bases). The CDR3 runs 13 residues. The ends were cut back, 5 bases at V and 10 bases at J, with 12 bases in the middle. Per the germline V gene, CDR1 is SGHDN and CDR2 is FVKESK. The CDR3 spells CASSVQGDSPLHF. CDR3 coding DNA: TGTGCCAGCAGCGTACAGGGAGACTCACCCCTCCACTTT.

The chain recombines TRBV10-3 with TRBJ1-5; D ambiguous. Deletions cut 9 bases from V and 5 bases from J, with 11 bases between. Germline CDR1 ENHRY, CDR2 SYGVKD. This CDR3 has 12 residues. The CDR3 spells CAIAQEYQPQHF. In DNA, the CDR3 is TGTGCCATAGCCCAAGAATATCAGCCCCAGCATTTT.

This CDR3 reads CASSLYIQEAFF. As DNA, the CDR3 is TGTGCCAGCAGCTTGTACATTCAGGAAGCTTTCTTT. V gene TRBV7-2 combines with J gene TRBJ1-1, with unresolved D. Trimming removed 3 bases at V and 8 bases at J, with 10 bases between. The germline V gene encodes CDR1 SGHTA and CDR2 FQGNSA. The CDR3 spans 12 residues. Full variable domain (outside the CDR3, taken from reference TRBV7-2 and TRBJ1-1): GAGVSQSPSNKVTEKGKDVELRCDPISGHTALYWYRQSLGQGLEFLIYFQGNSAPDKSGLPSDRFSAERTGGSVSTLTIQRTQQEDSAVYLCASSLYIQEAFFGQGTRLTVV.

This chain links TRBV5-6 with TRBJ1-1; D not resolved. This CDR3 region has 12 residues. Germline CDR1 reads SGHDT; CDR2 reads YYEEEE. The V end was cut by 4 bases, the J end by 5 bases, with 9 bases between. For the CDR3, the DNA is TGTGCCAGCAGCCACCCATTGACTGAAGCTTTCTTT. Its translation is CASSHPLTEAFF.

CDR3 DNA: TGTGCCAGCAGCCCCCGCCAACGGGAGACCCAGTACTTC. Amino acid sequence: CASSPRQRETQYF. This chain joins TRBV7-2 and TRBJ2-5; D unclear. Trimming left V 5 bases short and J 5 bases short, with 12 bases between. From germline, CDR1 is SGHTA and CDR2 FQGNSA. The CDR3 consists of 13 residues.

This chain links TRBV7-6 with TRBJ2-7; the D gene is possibly TRBD1 (6 bases). This CDR3 spans 15 amino acids. V shed 3 bases and J shed 3 bases, with 15 bases lying between them. Looked up from germline, CDR1 is SGHVS and CDR2 is FNYEAQ. CDR3 protein: CASSLYRDTFYEQYF. The CDR3 DNA reads as TGTGCCAGCAGCTTGTACCGGGACACCTTCTACGAGCAGTACTTC.

The chain uses TRBV5-5 and TRBJ1-5; 10 bases are shared with TRBD1. The CDR3 covers 15 residues. CDR1 and CDR2 from the germline V gene are SGHKS and YYEKEE (reference sequence). The junction had 5 bases not matched to a gene; V was cut back by 2 bases and J by 6 bases. As DNA, the CDR3 is TGTGCCAGCAGCTTCTCGGGACAGGGGTCTCAGCCCCAGCATTTT. It specifies CASSFSGQGSQPQHF.

This clonotype appeared a few times. The rearrangement uses TRBV7-9 and TRBJ2-2; 9 bases align to TRBD1. Per the germline V gene, CDR1 is SEHNR and CDR2 is FQNEAQ (reference sequence). J was trimmed by 8 bases and V by 11 bases; bases with no gene match: 18. There are 16 residues in the CDR3. The CDR3 loop reads CAAPGQGLPAGGELFF. The CDR3 bases are TGTGCCGCTCCGGGACAGGGACTACCGGCCGGGGGGGAGCTGTTTTTT. Full variable domain (remainder filled in from reference TRBV7-9 and TRBJ2-2): DTGVSQNPRHKITKRGQNVTFRCDPISEHNRLYWYRQTLGQGPEFLTYFQNEAQLEKSRLLSDRFSAERPKGSFSTLEIQRTEQGDSAMYLCAAPGQGLPAGGELFFGEGSRLTVL.

V gene TRBV12-3 or TRBV12-4 combines with J gene TRBJ2-1; 7 bases map to TRBD1. The CDR3 sequence is 13 residues long. The J segment lost 7 bases and the V segment lost 5 bases, leaving 5 bases of the junction unmatched. CDR3 protein: CASSDRVRNEQFF. As DNA, the CDR3 is TGTGCCAGCAGTGACAGGGTGCGGAATGAGCAGTTCTTC.

This chain connects TRBV6-4 to TRBJ2-7; D is possibly TRBD1 (5 bases). This CDR3 is 14 amino acids long. Trimming removed 2 bases from V and 5 bases from J, with 13 bases in between. Germline V gene sequence: CDR1 MRHNA, CDR2 SNTAGT. CDR3 sequence (DNA): TGTGCCAGCAGTGACATCGGAGACAGTCACGAGCAGTACTTC. It encodes CASSDIGDSHEQYF.

The rearrangement uses TRBV29-1 and TRBJ1-2, with D possibly TRBD1 on 6 matching bases. Trimming pared 4 bases from V and 0 bases from J, leaving 15 bases between. The CDR3 is 15 residues long. In germline, CDR1 is SQVTM, CDR2 ANQGSEA. The chain's CDR3 is CSVGQWDITNYGYTF. The CDR3, as DNA: TGCAGCGTTGGGCAATGGGACATCACTAACTATGGCTACACCTTC.

This chain connects TRBV12-3 or TRBV12-4 to TRBJ1-5, with TRBD1 as a possible D gene (6 bases). V was shortened by 6 bases and J by 4 bases, with 13 bases between the two germline ends. The CDR3 runs to 14 residues. The DNA for the CDR3 is TGTGCCAGCAGGGCCGGGGGACAAAATCAGCCCCAGCATTTT. Translation gives CASRAGGQNQPQHF.

This sequence joins TRBV24-1 and TRBJ2-1; 15 bases fit TRBD2. CDR1 and CDR2 from the germline V gene are KGHDR and SFDVKD. With V trimmed by 2 bases and J by 12 bases, 4 bases remained unmatched. This CDR3 spans 15 amino acids. The CDR3: CATSDWTSGRAAQFF. Written as DNA, the CDR3 is TGTGCCACCAGTGATTGGACTAGCGGGAGGGCCGCGCAGTTCTTC.